A few counts support the clone carrying this T cell receptor (beta chain). Its antigen is not known. Clinicians diagnosed patients from clinical symptoms, serum thyroxine and TRAb, thyroid ultrasound and orbital computed tomography. The data stem from a study of T cells in Graves' hyperthyroidism and ophthalmopathy. Study results and caveats: Ophthalmopathy was distinguished from stable hyperthyroidism by 13 V-J signatures. A median 6.5 months before onset, the model predicted ophthalmopathy.

Per germline, CDR1 SGHVS and CDR2 FNYEAQ. The CDR3 length is 16 residues. V trimming: 3 bases; J trimming: 1 base; junction bases outside the gene matches: 3. Using RNA transcripts as the source, TCR beta CDR3 regions were amplified. The HTBI set primed first-round TCR CDR3 RT-PCR. One entry per CDR3 protein results from TCRdb running MiXCR on the multiplex PCR reads. The data show 650,000 to 800,000 distinct CDR3 sequences, 45% seen once. This clonotype originated in an adult man with Graves' disease, either hyperthyroidism or ophthalmopathy (not recorded which). The chain has TRBV7-6 and TRBJ2-3; TRBD2 matches at 11 bases. The specimen sequenced was peripheral blood or thyroid tissue (not recorded which). CDR3 sequence: CASSLRGLAGTDTQYF. The CDR3 DNA sequence: TGTGCCAGCAGCTTGAGGGGACTAGCGGGCACAGATACGCAGTATTTT.